The 15 T cell receptor beta chains listed next were all sequenced from one sample in a study of blood T cell repertoires in COVID-19. TCRdb's table, derived via immunoSEQ multiplex PCR, lists solely in-frame clones and lacks some. The table has a few hundred thousand clones, around 87% seen once. The sequenced material came from PBMCs or T cells enriched from blood (not recorded which). The source of these receptors is a man under 40 who had been exposed to COVID-19.

This clone was counted a single time. In nucleotides, the CDR3 is TGTGCCATGCAGGGGCGTCTCACCGGGGAGCTGTTTTTT. It encodes CAMQGRLTGELFF. The rearrangement links TRBV12-3 or TRBV12-4 to TRBJ2-2; TRBD1 might be the D (6 bases). CDR3 length equals 13 residues. The ends were cut back, 10 bases at V and 4 bases at J, with 13 bases in the middle.

The chain is built from TRBV5-6 and TRBJ1-1; D uncertain. The CDR3 runs to 15 residues. Trimming cost V 3 bases and J 0 bases, with 12 bases left between them. Germline CDR1 SGHDT, CDR2 YYEEEE. The CDR3 bases are TGTGCCAGCAGCTCTTACCATCTATTGAACACTGAAGCTTTCTTT. It yields the protein CASSSYHLLNTEAFF.

The DNA of the CDR3 is TGTGCCAGCAGTGAAGACTATAGCTCCTACGAGCAGTACTTC. The encoded protein is CASSEDYSSYEQYF. The J gene is TRBJ2-7, the V gene TRBV6-1, with D hard to call. This CDR3 has 14 residues. Germline V gene sequence: CDR1 MNHNS, CDR2 SASEGT. Trimming removed 1 base from V and 0 bases from J, with 7 bases in between.

For the CDR3, the DNA is TGTGCCAGCAGCGTAGCTCCCGGACAGGGCCACGAGCAGTACTTC. Encoded protein: CASSVAPGQGHEQYF. V gene TRBV9 combines with J gene TRBJ2-7, with 8 bases aligning to TRBD1. Trimming cost V 0 bases and J 5 bases; bases outside gene matches: 7. CDR1 SGDLS and CDR2 YYNGEE come from the germline V gene. CDR3 size: 15 residues. Full variable domain (outside the CDR3, taken from reference TRBV9 and TRBJ2-7): DSGVTQTPKHLITATGQRVTLRCSPRSGDLSVYWYQQSLDQGLQFLIQYYNGEERAKGNILERFSAQQFPDLHSELNLSSLELGDSALYFCASSVAPGQGHEQYFGPGTRLTVT.

The V gene is TRBV6-5, the J gene TRBJ1-2; possibly TRBD1 for D (5 bases). Germline CDR1 and CDR2: MNHEY and SVGAGI. Deletions cut 6 bases from V and 5 bases from J, with 10 bases between. The CDR3 spans 12 residues. Written as DNA, the CDR3 is TGTGCCAGCAGGATAGCAGGGTATGGCTACACCTTC. This sequence encodes CASRIAGYGYTF.

This clone has only one observation. J is TRBJ1-2 and V is TRBV29-1, with 10 positions matching TRBD1. Per the germline V gene, CDR1 is SQVTM and CDR2 is ANQGSEA. CDR3 length: 13 amino acids. V shed 4 bases, J shed 8 bases, and the junction held 7 bases outside the gene matches. CDR3 in DNA: TGCAGCGTTGTCGAGACAGGGGGCAGAGGCTACACCTTC. Translating gives CSVVETGGRGYTF. Full variable domain (outside the CDR3, taken from reference TRBV29-1 and TRBJ1-2): SAVISQKPSRDICQRGTSLTIQCQVDSQVTMMFWYRQQPGQSLTLIATANQGSEATYESGFVIDKFPISRPNLTFSTLTVSNMSPEDSSIYLCSVVETGGRGYTFGSGTRLTVV.

V usage is TRBV25-1 and J usage is TRBJ1-1; 8 bases fit TRBD1. There are 15 residues in the CDR3. J was trimmed by 1 base and V by 4 bases; bases with no gene match: 5. The germline V gene encodes CDR1 MGHDK and CDR2 SYGVNS. Here the CDR3 DNA reads TGTGCCAGCAGTGGACAGGGGATGTGGAACACTGAAGCTTTCTTT. Its protein product is CASSGQGMWNTEAFF.

Here the CDR3 reads CASSRFGGTAEAFF. Here the CDR3 DNA reads TGTGCCAGCAGCCGCTTCGGGGGTACCGCTGAAGCTTTCTTT. The rearrangement uses TRBV28 and TRBJ1-1, with D perhaps TRBD1 (5 bases). The CDR3 is made up of 14 amino acids. Between the trimmed V and J ends, which lost 6 bases and 6 bases, there was a span of 17 bases. Germline values: CDR1 MDHEN, CDR2 SYDVKM.

The chain uses TRBV20-1 and TRBJ2-1; perhaps TRBD2 as D (6 bases). The CDR3 totals 14 residues. V lost 3 bases, J lost 10 bases, and 19 bases lay in between. Germline V gene lookup returns CDR1 DFQATT and CDR2 SNEGSKA (reference sequence). The DNA for the CDR3 is TGCAGTGCTAGTCTCTGGGGGGACCCCGGCGAGCAGTTCTTC. Protein product: CSASLWGDPGEQFF.

V is TRBV15 and J is TRBJ2-7, with D possibly being TRBD2 (6 bases). Germline lookup yields CDR1 LNHNV and CDR2 YYDKDF (reference sequence). Trimming removed 4 bases from V and 0 bases from J, with 10 bases in between. The CDR3 has 14 amino acids. In DNA, the CDR3 is TGTGCCACCAGCATAGCGGAGAGCTCCTACGAGCAGTACTTC. It codes for CATSIAESSYEQYF.

J is TRBJ1-1 and V is TRBV5-1; the D is unclear. V shed 4 bases and J shed 1 base, with 11 bases lying between them. Per the germline V gene, CDR1 is SGHRS and CDR2 is YFSETQ. The length of the CDR3 is 14 residues. CDR3 loop: CASSPPNRNTEAFF. The DNA of the CDR3 is TGCGCCAGCAGCCCTCCAAACAGGAACACTGAAGCTTTCTTT.

The chain couples TRBV5-1 to TRBJ2-3; TRBD2 aligns across 8 bases. Looked up from germline, CDR1 is SGHRS and CDR2 is YFSETQ. The trim removed 0 bases at V and 2 bases at J, leaving 5 bases unmatched. The length of the CDR3 is 16 residues. CDR3 loop: CASSLGSGTTTDTQYF. The CDR3 bases are TGCGCCAGCAGCTTGGGTAGCGGGACTACCACAGATACGCAGTATTTT.

The J gene is TRBJ2-1, the V gene TRBV10-2, with D maybe TRBD2 (5 bases). This CDR3 comprises 14 residues. V was trimmed by 7 bases and J by 7 bases, leaving 17 bases between them. Germline loops: CDR1 WSHSY, CDR2 SAAADI. The CDR3 region has the DNA TGCGCCAGCACAGGAATACGGACTGCGAATGAGCAGTTCTTC. The encoded protein is CASTGIRTANEQFF.

The gene calls are TRBV5-1 and TRBJ1-4; 9 nucleotides line up with TRBD1. V shed 3 bases, J shed 0 bases, and the junction held 9 bases outside the gene matches. Germline CDR1 and CDR2: SGHRS and YFSETQ. This CDR3 has 18 amino acids. The CDR3 here is CASSSQPGQGSTNEKLFF. DNA for the CDR3: TGCGCCAGCAGCTCCCAGCCGGGACAGGGATCAACTAATGAAAAACTGTTTTTT.

The chain couples TRBV18 to TRBJ2-2; TRBD1 matches at 8 bases. J gave up 1 base and V 5 bases, and 6 bases lay outside the gene matches. The CDR3 runs to 16 residues. Germline values: CDR1 KGHSH, CDR2 LQKENI. The CDR3 nucleotides read TGTGCCAGCTCAGGATCCGGGACAGGGAACACCGGGGAGCTGTTTTTT. Encoded protein: CASSGSGTGNTGELFF.